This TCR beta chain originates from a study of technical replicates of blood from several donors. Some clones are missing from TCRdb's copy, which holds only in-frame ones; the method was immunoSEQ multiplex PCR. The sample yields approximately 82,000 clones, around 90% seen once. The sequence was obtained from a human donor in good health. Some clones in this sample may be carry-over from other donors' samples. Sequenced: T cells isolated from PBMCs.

DNA of the CDR3: TGTGCCAGCAGTGACTTCCTCTTTCGACAGCCCTCTGGGGCCAACGTCCTGACTTTC. It encodes CASSDFLFRQPSGANVLTF. This sequence joins TRBV6-4 and TRBJ2-6, with D possibly matching TRBD1 (5 bases). CDR3 size: 19 residues. Trimming pared 1 base from V and 0 bases from J, leaving 16 bases between. CDR1 and CDR2 from the germline V gene are MRHNA and SNTAGT.